The following is a TCR beta chain sequence with its context. Clones were read by immunoSEQ multiplex PCR, and TCRdb kept only the in-frame ones, dropping some. The table includes tens of thousands of clones, around four fifths detected once. This entry comes from a study of control samples from healthy donors and cancer patients. CDR3 length: 13 amino acids. Per the germline V gene, CDR1 is LNHDA and CDR2 is SQIVND (reference sequence). Trimming stripped 0 bases from V and 5 bases from J, with 4 bases between. The clonotype was recovered from a woman aged 50 to 60 with lung cancer. Sequenced sample: PBMCs. The J gene is TRBJ2-2, the V gene TRBV19, with D unclear. CDR3 sequence (DNA): TGTGCCAGTAGTATAGACCTGACCGGGGAGCTGTTTTTT. It specifies CASSIDLTGELFF. The whole variable domain, remainder taken from reference TRBV19 and TRBJ2-2, is DGGITQSPKYLFRKEGQNVTLSCEQNLNHDAMYWYRQDPGQGLRLIYYSQIVNDFQKGDIAEGYSVSREKKESFPLTVTSAQKNPTAFYLCASSIDLTGELFFGEGSRLTVL.